This TCR beta chain was found in a study of T cell clonality in common variable immunodeficiency. Study outcomes and limitations: CVID subjects shared fewer TCRbeta clones than healthy controls did. Reportedly, TCR beta sequences from common variable immunodeficiency showed fewer deletions and N-nucleotide insertions.

Sequencing was performed with immunoSEQ multiplex PCR; in TCRdb, only in-frame clones are kept and a portion is missing. The table lists 40,000 to 60,000 clones, with no singletons. This clone was detected a few times. The antigen is undetermined. From the germline J gene comes the end of the CDR3, since the read stops 3 residues before it. The CDR3 totals 14 residues. Germline V gene data show CDR1 as SEHNR and CDR2 as FQNEAQ (reference sequence). Trimming took 5 bases from V and 5 from J, leaving 13 bases between them. The sequenced sample was peripheral blood mononuclear cells. This rearrangement joins TRBV7-9 to TRBJ1-5, with D hard to call. The TCR was taken from a person aged 18-69 years in good health. Partial CDR3 DNA: TGTGCCAGCAGCCTTCCGGGTCTCCATCAGCCC. It specifies CASSLPGLHQP. The complete CDR3 sequence is CASSLPGLHQPQHF.